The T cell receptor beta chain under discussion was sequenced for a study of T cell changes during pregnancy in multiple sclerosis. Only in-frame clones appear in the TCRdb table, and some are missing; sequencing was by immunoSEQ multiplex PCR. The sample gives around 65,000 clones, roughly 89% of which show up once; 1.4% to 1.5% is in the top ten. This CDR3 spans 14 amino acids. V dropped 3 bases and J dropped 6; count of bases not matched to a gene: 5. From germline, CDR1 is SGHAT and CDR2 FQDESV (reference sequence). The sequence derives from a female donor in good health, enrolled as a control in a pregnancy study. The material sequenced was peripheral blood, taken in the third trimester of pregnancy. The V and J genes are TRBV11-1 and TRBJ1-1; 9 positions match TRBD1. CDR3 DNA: TGTGCCAGCAGCTTCCCGGGACAGGGTCCTGAAGCTTTCTTT. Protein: CASSFPGQGPEAFF.